This TCR beta chain was observed in a study of T-cell reconstitution after alpha-beta-depleted transplantation in children. A library of TCRbeta sequences, prepared with unique molecular identifiers, was generated. TCRdb analysed the PCR reads with MiXCR anew, one entry per CDR3 protein. The sample has 250,000 to 400,000 distinct CDR3 sequences, around 25% seen once. As concerns this clonotype: The antigen is undetermined.

This CDR3 is 13 amino acids long. Trimming removed 3 bases from V and 6 bases from J; junction bases left unmatched: 2. The germline V gene encodes CDR1 SGHRS and CDR2 YFSETQ. General study points: A year post-transplant, T-cell counts and diversity derived mostly from newly produced T cells.

This chain uses TRBV5-1 with TRBJ2-2, with 7 bases aligning to TRBD1. This sequence originates from a male patient under 18 who had a stem cell transplant for acute lymphoblastic leukemia, so the T cells may come from the graft donor. The material sequenced was PBMCs, mostly from graft donor cells, taken 180 days after TCRalphabeta/CD19-depleted stem cell transplant. The CDR3 protein is CASSSDRAGELFF. CDR3 in DNA: TGCGCCAGCAGCTCCGACAGGGCCGGGGAGCTGTTTTTT. Variable domain in full (rest from reference TRBV5-1 and TRBJ2-2): KAGVTQTPRYLIKTRGQQVTLSCSPISGHRSVSWYQQTPGQGLQFLFEYFSETQRNKGNFPGRFSGRQFSNSRSEMNVSTLELGDSALYLCASSSDRAGELFFGEGSRLTVL.